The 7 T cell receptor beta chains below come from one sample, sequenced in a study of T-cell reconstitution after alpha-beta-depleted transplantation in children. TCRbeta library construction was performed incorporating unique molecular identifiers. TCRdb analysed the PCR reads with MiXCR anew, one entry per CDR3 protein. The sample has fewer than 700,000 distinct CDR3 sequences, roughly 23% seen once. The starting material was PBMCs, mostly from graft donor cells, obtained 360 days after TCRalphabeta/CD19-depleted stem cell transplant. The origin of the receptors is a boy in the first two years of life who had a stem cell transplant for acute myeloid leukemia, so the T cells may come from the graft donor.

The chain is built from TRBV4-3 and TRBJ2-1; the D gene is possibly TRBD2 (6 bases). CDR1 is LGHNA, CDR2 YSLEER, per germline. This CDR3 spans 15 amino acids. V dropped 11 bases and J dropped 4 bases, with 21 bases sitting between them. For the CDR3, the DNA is TGCGCCTCGGGCGTCGGCGGGGCCCAATACAATGAGCAGTTCTTC. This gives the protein CASGVGGAQYNEQFF.

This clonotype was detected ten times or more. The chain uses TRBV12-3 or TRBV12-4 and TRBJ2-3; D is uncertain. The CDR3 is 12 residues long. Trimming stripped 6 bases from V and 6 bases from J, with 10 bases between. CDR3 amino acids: CASSFNLDTQYF. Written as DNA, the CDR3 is TGTGCCAGCAGCTTCAATTTGGATACGCAGTATTTT.

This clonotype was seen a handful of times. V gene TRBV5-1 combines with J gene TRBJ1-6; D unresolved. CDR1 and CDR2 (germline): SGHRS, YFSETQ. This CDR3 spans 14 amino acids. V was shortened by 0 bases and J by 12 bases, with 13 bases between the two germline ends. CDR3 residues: CASSLEHGSEPLHF. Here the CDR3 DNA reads TGCGCCAGCAGCTTGGAGCATGGCTCTGAACCCCTCCACTTT. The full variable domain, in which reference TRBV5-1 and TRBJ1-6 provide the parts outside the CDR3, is KAGVTQTPRYLIKTRGQQVTLSCSPISGHRSVSWYQQTPGQGLQFLFEYFSETQRNKGNFPGRFSGRQFSNSRSEMNVSTLELGDSALYLCASSLEHGSEPLHFGNGTRLTVT.

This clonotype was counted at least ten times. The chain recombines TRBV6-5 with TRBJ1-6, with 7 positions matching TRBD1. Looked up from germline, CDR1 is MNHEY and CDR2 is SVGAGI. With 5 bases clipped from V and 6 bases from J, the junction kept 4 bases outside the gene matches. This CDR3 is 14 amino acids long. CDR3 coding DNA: TGTGCCAGCAGTCGGGGACAGATTAATTCACCCCTCCACTTT. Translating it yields CASSRGQINSPLHF.

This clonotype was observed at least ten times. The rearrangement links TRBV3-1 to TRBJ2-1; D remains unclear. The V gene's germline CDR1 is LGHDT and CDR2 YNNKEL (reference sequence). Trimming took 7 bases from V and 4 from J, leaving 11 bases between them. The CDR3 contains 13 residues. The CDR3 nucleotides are TGTGCCAGCACGGGCTTAAAGTACAATGAGCAGTTCTTC. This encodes CASTGLKYNEQFF.

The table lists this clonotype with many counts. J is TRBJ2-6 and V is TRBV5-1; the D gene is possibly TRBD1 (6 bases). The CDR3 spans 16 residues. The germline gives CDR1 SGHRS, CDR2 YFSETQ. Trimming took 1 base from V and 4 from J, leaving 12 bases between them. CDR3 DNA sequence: TGCGCCAGCAGCTTGACAGGGAGATCAGGGGCCAACGTCCTGACTTTC. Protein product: CASSLTGRSGANVLTF. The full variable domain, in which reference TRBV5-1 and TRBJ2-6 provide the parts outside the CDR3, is KAGVTQTPRYLIKTRGQQVTLSCSPISGHRSVSWYQQTPGQGLQFLFEYFSETQRNKGNFPGRFSGRQFSNSRSEMNVSTLELGDSALYLCASSLTGRSGANVLTFGAGSRLTVL.

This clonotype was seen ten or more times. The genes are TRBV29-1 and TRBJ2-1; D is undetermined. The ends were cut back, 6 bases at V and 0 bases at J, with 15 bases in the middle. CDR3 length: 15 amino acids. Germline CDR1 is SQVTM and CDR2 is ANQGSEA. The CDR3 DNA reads TGCAGCGTCGCCCCCATTTTGAGCTCCTACAATGAGCAGTTCTTC. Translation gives CSVAPILSSYNEQFF.